The entry below gives a single T cell receptor (beta chain) sequence along with its context. What it binds is unknown. Naive CD8+ T cells were CD45RO-CCR7+CD27+CD95-. These data are taken from a study of CXCR3-negative and CXCR3-positive naive CD8 T cells. The wider study: A total of some 130 million TRB reads was generated, with about 1.5 +/- 0.3 million per library.

In preparing the TRB cDNA libraries, 5' RACE with UMI labels was used. Reanalyzing the 5' RACE reads, TCRdb keeps one entry per CDR3 protein, without DNA. The table lists under 90,000 distinct CDR3 sequences, with about 0.62% in the top ten. Study findings and constraints: For naive cells, CXCR3-negative and CXCR3-positive subsets had similar TRBV-TRBJ usage; for memory cells, usage differed. Hydrophobicity was higher for TRB CDR3s found in CXCR3-positive naive cells than in CXCR3-negative naive cells.

Sequencing input: naive CXCR3+ CD8+ T cells from blood. Described subset: CD45RO-CCR7+CD27+CD95- naive CD8+ T cells expressing CXCR3 (TNR3+). The TCR was taken from a human donor in good health. Some clones in this sample may be carry-over from other donors' samples.

The CDR3: CSVENAGDTQYF. This sequence joins TRBV29-1 and TRBJ2-3; as DNA is missing, the TRBD1 call by TCRdb cannot be tested. The CDR3 has 12 amino acids. Germline CDR1 SQVTM, CDR2 ANQGSEA.